These 18 T cell receptor beta chains originate from one sample sequenced in a study of control samples from healthy donors and cancer patients. Sequencing used immunoSEQ multiplex PCR; TCRdb keeps in-frame clones, though not all of them. In the table there are 54,000 or so clones, 85% to 95% of which are singletons. The source material was blood. All receptors derive from a man aged 25-45 years in good health.

The V and J genes are TRBV6-2 or TRBV6-3 and TRBJ2-3; 7 nucleotides line up with TRBD2. The CDR3 loop spans 14 amino acids. From germline, CDR1 is MNHEY and CDR2 SVGEGT. J gave up 5 bases and V 2 bases, and 4 bases lay outside the gene matches. The CDR3: CASSYRREQDTQYF. The CDR3 nucleotides read TGTGCCAGCAGTTACCGGCGGGAGCAAGATACGCAGTATTTT.

The V call is TRBV6-4, the J call TRBJ2-1; 7 nucleotides line up with TRBD2. The CDR3 covers 14 residues. Looked up from germline, CDR1 is MRHNA and CDR2 is SNTAGT. Trimming at V came to 4 bases and at J to 8 bases, leaving 8 bases not matched to a gene. CDR3 sequence reads: CASSAGEGVYEQFF. CDR3 DNA: TGTGCCAGCAGTGCTGGGGAGGGTGTCTATGAGCAGTTCTTC.

V gene TRBV5-1 combines with J gene TRBJ2-7; 9 bases map to TRBD2. V was pared by 3 bases and J by 2 bases, with 15 bases of the junction left unmatched. CDR1 and CDR2 from the germline V gene are SGHRS and YFSETQ. CDR3 length: 18 residues. For the CDR3, the DNA is TGCGCCAGCAGCTCGACGGGACAGCAAGCGGGAGGTCCCTACGAGCAGTACTTC. Residues: CASSSTGQQAGGPYEQYF.

This clone was counted a few times. The chain is built from TRBV3-1 (or the pseudogene TRBV3-2) and TRBJ1-2; 7 bases match TRBD1. Trimming removed 0 bases from V and 0 bases from J; junction bases left unmatched: 16. The CDR3 is 20 amino acids. Germline V gene lookup returns CDR1 LGHDT and CDR2 YNNKEL (reference sequence). The CDR3 region has the DNA TGTGCCAGCAGCCAAGATCACCCTTCGACAGGGTGGGTTCCTAACTATGGCTACACCTTC. Its protein product is CASSQDHPSTGWVPNYGYTF.

Concerning this clone: Other DNA variants within this sample encode the same CDR3. The chain links TRBV19 to TRBJ2-6; D may correspond to TRBD1 or TRBD2 (7 bases each). This CDR3 has 18 residues. The V end lost 5 bases, the J end lost 2 bases, and 19 bases lay between the germline ends. Germline lookup yields CDR1 LNHDA and CDR2 SQIVND (reference sequence). CDR3 DNA sequence: TGTGCCAGTAGTCTATCAGGGGGGGGCGACGCTGGGGCCAACGTCCTGACTTTC. Its translation: CASSLSGGGDAGANVLTF. Using reference TRBV19 and TRBJ2-6 for the parts outside the CDR3, the full variable domain is DGGITQSPKYLFRKEGQNVTLSCEQNLNHDAMYWYRQDPGQGLRLIYYSQIVNDFQKGDIAEGYSVSREKKESFPLTVTSAQKNPTAFYLCASSLSGGGDAGANVLTFGAGSRLTVL.

The rearrangement uses TRBV7-9 and TRBJ2-2; 15 bases map to TRBD2. Trimming at V came to 4 bases and at J to 2 bases, leaving 5 bases not matched to a gene. Germline assignment: CDR1 SEHNR and CDR2 FQNEAQ (reference sequence). This CDR3 is built from 18 residues. In DNA form, the CDR3 reads TGTGCCAGCAGCTCGCCGGGACTAGCGGGAGGTAACACCGGGGAGCTGTTTTTT. It translates to CASSSPGLAGGNTGELFF.

The genes are TRBV9 and TRBJ1-1; D is uncertain. Deletions cut 1 base from V and 0 bases from J, with 4 bases between. Germline V lookup: CDR1 SGDLS, CDR2 YYNGEE. The CDR3 spans 13 residues. The CDR3 reads CASSVMMNTEAFF. CDR3 in DNA: TGTGCCAGCAGCGTAATGATGAACACTGAAGCTTTCTTT.

This chain connects TRBV29-1 to TRBJ2-7; TRBD2 agrees at 7 bases. Germline V CDR1 and CDR2: SQVTM, ANQGSEA. Germline trimming cut 4 bases from V and 0 bases from J; bases unmatched to any gene: 9. The CDR3 spans 15 residues. In DNA, the CDR3 is TGCAGCGTTGCGTCGTGGGCTAGCGGCTCCTACGAGCAGTACTTC. Residues: CSVASWASGSYEQYF.

The chain uses TRBV30 and TRBJ2-3; 9 bases map to TRBD2. Germline V gene sequence: CDR1 GTSNPN, CDR2 SVGIG (reference sequence). The junction had 11 bases not matched to a gene; V was cut back by 0 bases and J by 10 bases. This CDR3 has 15 amino acids. The DNA of the CDR3 is TGTGCCTGGAGTGTACTGGCGGGAGGGCCTTCTCCGCAGTATTTT. Amino acids: CAWSVLAGGPSPQYF.

In DNA, the CDR3 is TGTGCCAGCAGTTTATCACGGATAAATCAGCCCCAGCATTTT. Translation gives CASSLSRINQPQHF. This chain connects TRBV28 to TRBJ1-5; D uncertain. This CDR3 comprises 14 residues. V lost 1 base, J lost 4 bases, and 8 bases lay in between. Germline CDR1 reads MDHEN; CDR2 reads SYDVKM.

Comment on this clone: One end of the junction varies from germline; a read error may be responsible. This sequence joins TRBV7-7 and TRBJ2-3, with 8 nucleotides matching TRBD2. This CDR3 is built from 16 residues. Germline values: CDR1 SSHAT, CDR2 FNYEAQ (reference sequence). The CDR3 spells CASSLESSGPTDTQYF. CDR3 in DNA: TGTGCTAGCAGCTTAGAGTCTAGCGGGCCCACAGATACGCAGTATTTT.

The rearrangement uses TRBV7-9 and TRBJ2-1, with D perhaps TRBD2 (6 bases). The CDR3 totals 14 residues. Germline V gene lookup returns CDR1 SEHNR and CDR2 FQNEAQ (reference sequence). V lost 6 bases to trimming and J lost 7 bases, with 16 bases between them. The CDR3 nucleotides read TGTGCCAGCAGATCCTCCTCGGGAGCGAATGAGCAGTTCTTC. This codes for CASRSSSGANEQFF.

The V gene is TRBV5-1, the J gene TRBJ2-2; D is ambiguous. Germline V gives CDR1 SGHRS, CDR2 YFSETQ. The V end lost 0 bases, the J end lost 3 bases, and 9 bases lay between the germline ends. The length of the CDR3 is 15 residues. CDR3 sequence: CASSLGRADTGELFF. CDR3 nucleotides: TGCGCCAGCAGCTTGGGCCGGGCGGACACCGGGGAGCTGTTTTTT.

The rearrangement uses TRBV14 and TRBJ2-5; D is unclear. The CDR3 has 14 amino acids. Germline CDR1 is SGHDN and CDR2 is FVKESK. Trimming cost V 0 bases and J 5 bases, with 10 bases left between them. The CDR3 DNA reads as TGTGCCAGCAGCCAAGACGCGGAGTGGGAGACCCAGTACTTC. Translated: CASSQDAEWETQYF.

The chain joins TRBV5-1 to TRBJ2-2; D possibly corresponds to TRBD1 (6 bases). Germline CDR1 and CDR2: SGHRS and YFSETQ. The CDR3 is made up of 14 amino acids. V was pared by 8 bases and J by 4 bases, with 15 bases between. CDR3 sequence: CASSGESATGELFF. In DNA form, the CDR3 reads TGCGCCAGTTCAGGGGAGTCGGCCACCGGGGAGCTGTTTTTT.

V gene TRBV30 combines with J gene TRBJ2-3, with TRBD2 matching 7 bases. Germline loops: CDR1 GTSNPN, CDR2 SVGIG (reference sequence). The CDR3 is made up of 13 amino acids. The ends lost 4 bases at V and 4 bases at J; junction bases unmatched: 5. Here the CDR3 reads CAWKGGSADTQYF. Here the CDR3 DNA reads TGTGCCTGGAAAGGCGGGAGCGCAGATACGCAGTATTTT.

The chain is built from TRBV5-1 and TRBJ2-1, with D possibly matching TRBD2 (5 bases). The CDR3 is 15 amino acids. The germline V gene encodes CDR1 SGHRS and CDR2 YFSETQ. Trimming took 2 bases from V and 7 from J, leaving 16 bases between them. This CDR3 reads CASSLQRPSKNEQFF. For the CDR3, the DNA is TGCGCCAGCAGCTTACAGCGGCCTTCTAAGAATGAGCAGTTCTTC. The full variable domain, completed using reference TRBV5-1 and TRBJ2-1, is KAGVTQTPRYLIKTRGQQVTLSCSPISGHRSVSWYQQTPGQGLQFLFEYFSETQRNKGNFPGRFSGRQFSNSRSEMNVSTLELGDSALYLCASSLQRPSKNEQFFGPGTRLTVL.

V and J are TRBV5-5 and TRBJ1-6, with D perhaps TRBD1 (6 bases). Trimming took 4 bases from V and 11 from J, leaving 13 bases between them. Germline-derived CDR1 and CDR2 are SGHKS and YYEKEE (reference sequence). The CDR3 spans 13 residues. CDR3 residues: CASSNTGSTPLHF. The CDR3 DNA reads TGTGCCAGCAGCAATACAGGGTCCACACCCCTCCACTTT. The whole variable domain, remainder taken from reference TRBV5-5 and TRBJ1-6, is DAGVTQSPTHLIKTRGQQVTLRCSPISGHKSVSWYQQVLGQGPQFIFQYYEKEERGRGNFPDRFSARQFPNYSSELNVNALLLGDSALYLCASSNTGSTPLHFGNGTRLTVT.